These 27 T cell receptor beta chains were all obtained from the same sample, sequenced in a study of CD8+ T cells in alopecia areata. Reverse transcribed after extraction, RNA yielded cDNA as the sequencing template. Using immunoSEQ multiplex PCR, the repertoire was profiled, and TCRdb retains in-frame clones only, with some absent. This table holds some 170,000 clones, around 71% found once. Specimen: CD8+ T cells sorted from blood, collected at week 0. The receptors originated from a human donor with alopecia areata.

This clone was detected a few times. The chain links TRBV7-7 to TRBJ2-2, with D tentatively TRBD1 (6 bases). Germline lookup yields CDR1 SSHAT and CDR2 FNYEAQ (reference sequence). Trimming shortened V by 8 bases and J by 4 bases, and 8 bases separated the two germline ends. The CDR3 is 12 amino acids. The CDR3 DNA reads as TGTGCCAGCGGACAGATCACCGGGGAGCTGTTTTTT. Translating it yields CASGQITGELFF.

The sample holds a few counts of this clone. V is TRBV9 and J is TRBJ1-1, with 7 bases aligning to TRBD1. With 2 bases clipped from V and 3 bases from J, the junction kept 7 bases outside the gene matches. The CDR3 totals 15 residues. Germline assignment: CDR1 SGDLS and CDR2 YYNGEE. CDR3 sequence reads: CASSVYRGKDTEAFF. The CDR3 coding sequence is TGTGCCAGCAGCGTTTACAGGGGAAAGGACACTGAAGCTTTCTTT.

This clone was detected only once. This chain joins TRBV27 and TRBJ1-1; possible D gene TRBD1, 5 bases. The CDR3 runs 13 residues. The germline V gene encodes CDR1 MNHEY and CDR2 SMNVEV (reference sequence). Trimming removed 5 bases at V and 1 base at J, with 8 bases between. The CDR3 DNA is TGTGCCAGCAGTCAGACAGAGAACACTGAAGCTTTCTTT. This codes for CASSQTENTEAFF.

This clone came up a few times. Written as DNA, the CDR3 is TGTGCCTCGAGTAGCGGGGGTCCCGATACGCAGTATTTT. This sequence encodes CASSSGGPDTQYF. The gene calls are TRBV10-3 and TRBJ2-3, with 9 bases identical to TRBD2. CDR1 ENHRY and CDR2 SYGVKD come from the germline V gene. J gave up 6 bases and V 11 bases, and 9 bases lay outside the gene matches. CDR3 length: 13 amino acids.

This chain uses TRBV30 with TRBJ2-2, with D uncertain. This CDR3 has 13 amino acids. V shed 2 bases and J shed 6 bases, with 10 bases lying between them. Germline CDR1 and CDR2: GTSNPN and SVGIG (reference sequence). CDR3 sequence reads: CAWSSSSPGELFF. The DNA for the CDR3 is TGTGCCTGGAGTAGCAGTTCCCCCGGGGAGCTGTTTTTT. Combining the CDR3 with reference TRBV30 and TRBJ2-2 gives the whole variable domain SQTIHQWPATLVQPVGSPLSLECTVEGTSNPNLYWYRQAAGRGLQLLFYSVGIGQISSEVPQNLSASRPQDRQFILSSKKLLLSDSGFYLCAWSSSSPGELFFGEGSRLTVL.

This clone turned up a few times. The CDR3 protein is CSVAKGSNTEAFF. CDR3 DNA: TGCAGCGTTGCCAAGGGGTCGAACACTGAAGCTTTCTTT. The gene calls are TRBV29-1 and TRBJ1-1; possible D gene TRBD1, 5 bases. Looked up from germline, CDR1 is SQVTM and CDR2 is ANQGSEA. V gave up 4 bases and J gave up 1 base, with 10 bases separating them. The CDR3 is 13 residues long.

V is TRBV6-6 and J is TRBJ1-2; D is uncertain. The ends were cut back, 0 bases at V and 9 bases at J, with 8 bases in the middle. Germline values: CDR1 MNHNY, CDR2 SVGAGI (reference sequence). The CDR3 is 12 residues long. The CDR3 coding sequence is TGTGCCAGCAGTTACTCGGGCAGGAGCTACACCTTC. Translation gives CASSYSGRSYTF.

This clone was found a few times. The V call is TRBV6-5, the J call TRBJ1-2, with D unclear. The germline V gene has CDR1 MNHEY and CDR2 SVGAGI. This CDR3 has 13 residues. The V gene lost 6 bases and the J gene lost 2 bases, with 10 bases spanning the gap. The CDR3 DNA is TGTGCCAGCAGCCAGCGAAGAAACTATGGCTACACCTTC. Protein sequence: CASSQRRNYGYTF.

This clone has a handful of counts. This sample includes further DNA sequences coding for the same CDR3. The rearrangement joins TRBV11-2 to TRBJ2-7; no clear D gene. Trimming cost V 5 bases and J 6 bases, with 8 bases left between them. The CDR3 extends over 11 amino acids. CDR1 and CDR2 from the germline V gene are SGHAT and FQNNGV. This chain's CDR3 is CASSPSGEQYF. CDR3 coding DNA: TGTGCCAGCAGCCCGAGTGGCGAGCAGTACTTC.

In DNA form, the CDR3 reads TGCAGCGTTGTCAGGGAGGGCTATGGCTACACCTTC. Its translation: CSVVREGYGYTF. The rearrangement uses TRBV29-1 and TRBJ1-2, with D maybe TRBD1 (5 bases). CDR1 and CDR2 from the germline V gene are SQVTM and ANQGSEA. The CDR3 covers 12 residues. V was clipped by 4 bases and J by 4 bases, with 10 bases between them.

The CDR3 protein is CASSLGARGQSYEQYF. CDR3 in DNA: TGCGCCAGCAGCTTGGGTGCCAGGGGGCAGTCCTACGAGCAGTACTTC. V usage is TRBV5-1 and J usage is TRBJ2-7; 8 positions match TRBD1. The germline V gene encodes CDR1 SGHRS and CDR2 YFSETQ. There are 16 residues in the CDR3. V gave up 0 bases and J gave up 1 base; unmatched junction bases: 6. Looking up the rest from reference TRBV5-1 and TRBJ2-7 gives the full variable domain: KAGVTQTPRYLIKTRGQQVTLSCSPISGHRSVSWYQQTPGQGLQFLFEYFSETQRNKGNFPGRFSGRQFSNSRSEMNVSTLELGDSALYLCASSLGARGQSYEQYFGPGTRLTVT.

This chain links TRBV29-1 with TRBJ2-7; D may be TRBD1 (6 bases). The CDR3 has 13 residues. Germline CDR1 is SQVTM and CDR2 is ANQGSEA. V was cut by 6 bases and J by 3 bases, with 15 bases left in between. The CDR3, as DNA: TGCAGCGTGGAGACAGGTGGGGACTACGAGCAGTACTTC. Protein sequence: CSVETGGDYEQYF.

The chain employs TRBV5-6 and TRBJ1-2; 8 positions match TRBD1. V shed 4 bases and J 8 bases; nucleotides not matched to a gene: 10. The CDR3 has 14 residues. Germline V lookup: CDR1 SGHDT, CDR2 YYEEEE. For the CDR3, the DNA is TGTGCCAGCAGCGCGGACAGGGCAGGACGGGGCTACACCTTC. Its translation: CASSADRAGRGYTF.

This clone was seen a few times. The chain uses TRBV5-1 and TRBJ1-1; D is unclear. CDR1 and CDR2 from the germline V gene are SGHRS and YFSETQ. CDR3 length: 14 residues. Between the trimmed V and J ends, which lost 3 bases and 7 bases, there was a span of 16 bases. CDR3 sequence (DNA): TGCGCCAGCAGCTACGCGGACGACCGGATTGAAGCTTTCTTT. Amino acid sequence: CASSYADDRIEAFF.

The chain has TRBV25-1 and TRBJ1-2; D perhaps matches TRBD1 (5 bases). Trimming stripped 0 bases from V and 8 bases from J, with 10 bases between. Germline V lookup: CDR1 MGHDK, CDR2 SYGVNS. This CDR3 comprises 13 residues. Here the CDR3 DNA reads TGTGCCAGCAGTGAATATGGTTGGGACGGCTACACCTTC. This codes for CASSEYGWDGYTF.

J is TRBJ1-1 and V is TRBV29-1, with a weak D call TRBD1 (5 bases). The germline gives CDR1 SQVTM, CDR2 ANQGSEA. The CDR3 covers 12 residues. The germline V and J ends were trimmed by 7 bases and 1 base, with 10 bases remaining between them. The CDR3 is CSAPGTNTEAFF. CDR3 sequence (DNA): TGCAGCGCCCCCGGGACGAACACTGAAGCTTTCTTT.

The rearrangement uses TRBV5-1 and TRBJ1-2; D is ambiguous. The CDR3 sequence is 16 residues long. V lost 5 bases, J lost 6 bases, and 23 bases lay in between. The germline gives CDR1 SGHRS, CDR2 YFSETQ. CDR3 coding DNA: TGCGCCAGCAGGCAACGCATTGTCCCTCCTGACAATGGCTACACCTTC. Translated: CASRQRIVPPDNGYTF.

This chain joins TRBV4-2 and TRBJ1-1; no definite D call. V was shortened by 0 bases and J by 8 bases, with 7 bases between the two germline ends. CDR1 LGHNA and CDR2 YNFKEQ come from the germline V gene. The CDR3 has 12 residues. The CDR3: CASSQDPWEAFF. As DNA, the CDR3 is TGTGCCAGCAGCCAAGATCCATGGGAAGCTTTCTTT.

The CDR3 DNA reads as TGTGCTAGTGGTTTGGTTGCAGTTCGTGGCAATCAGCCCCAGCATTTT. It translates to CASGLVAVRGNQPQHF. J is TRBJ1-5 and V is TRBV12-5; D unclear. The CDR3 sequence is 16 residues long. The germline CDR1 and CDR2 sequences are LGHNT and FRNRAP. The ends were cut back, 0 bases at V and 2 bases at J, with 11 bases in the middle.

V usage is TRBV27 and J usage is TRBJ2-7, with 7 bases matching TRBD1. Germline loops: CDR1 MNHEY, CDR2 SMNVEV (reference sequence). The CDR3 contains 15 residues. V shed 4 bases, J shed 3 bases, and the junction held 9 bases outside the gene matches. The CDR3 nucleotides read TGTGCCAGCAGTTCGTTAACAGGGGTCCTCTACGAGCAGTACTTC. This encodes CASSSLTGVLYEQYF.

The chain couples TRBV10-2 to TRBJ1-1; D unclear. V shed 2 bases and J shed 6 bases, with 10 bases lying between them. The CDR3 is 13 residues long. The V gene's germline CDR1 is WSHSY and CDR2 SAAADI. CDR3 DNA: TGCGCCAGCAGTGAGGGGGTAATATCTGAAGCTTTCTTT. It codes for CASSEGVISEAFF.

In this sample, this clone turned up a few times. One end of the junction varies from germline; a read error may be responsible. The chain has TRBV7-6 and TRBJ1-5, with a tentative D call TRBD1 (5 bases). The length of the CDR3 is 13 residues. CDR1 and CDR2 (germline): SGHVS, FNYEAQ. CDR3 coding DNA: TGTGCCAGCAGCCTAGCAGGGTTTCAGCCCCAGCATTTT. Translating it yields CASSLAGFQPQHF.

This chain connects TRBV15 to TRBJ1-4; D call uncertain. Trimming pared 2 bases from V and 6 bases from J, leaving 10 bases between. This CDR3 contains 14 residues. The germline V gene has CDR1 LNHNV and CDR2 YYDKDF (reference sequence). CDR3 residues: CATSRKRNYEKLFF. The CDR3 coding sequence is TGTGCCACCAGCAGAAAGCGTAACTATGAAAAACTGTTTTTT.

This clone has only one observation. This chain links TRBV7-9 with TRBJ2-7; 8 bases align to TRBD1. Germline lookup yields CDR1 SEHNR and CDR2 FQNEAQ (reference sequence). The CDR3 totals 14 residues. Germline trimming cut 7 bases from V and 4 bases from J; bases unmatched to any gene: 9. CDR3 nucleotide sequence: TGTGCCAGCACCACCGACCAGGGGGCTTACGAGCAGTACTTC. It codes for CASTTDQGAYEQYF.

The rearrangement joins TRBV7-9 to TRBJ2-1, with 15 nucleotides matching TRBD2. The CDR3 is 18 residues long. The V gene end was trimmed by 5 bases and the J gene end by 0 bases; junction bases not matched to a gene: 5. In germline, CDR1 is SEHNR, CDR2 FQNEAQ (reference sequence). This chain's CDR3 is CASSPGTSGGSSYNEQFF. DNA for the CDR3: TGTGCCAGCAGCCCCGGGACTAGCGGGGGGAGCTCCTACAATGAGCAGTTCTTC.

This clone was seen only a few times. CDR3 sequence (DNA): TGTGCCACAACACCGCGGAGCTCCTACAATGAGCAGTTCTTC. Protein product: CATTPRSSYNEQFF. The rearrangement uses TRBV19 and TRBJ2-1; D is unresolved. The germline V gene encodes CDR1 LNHDA and CDR2 SQIVND (reference sequence). The CDR3 has 14 residues. The V gene lost 10 bases and the J gene lost 0 bases, with 13 bases spanning the gap.

J is TRBJ2-5 and V is TRBV27; D possibly corresponds to TRBD1 (5 bases). Between the trimmed V and J ends, which lost 5 bases and 4 bases, there was a span of 5 bases. In germline, CDR1 is MNHEY, CDR2 SMNVEV (reference sequence). CDR3 length: 11 residues. The CDR3 reads CASSQGETQYF. The CDR3 nucleotides read TGTGCCAGCAGTCAGGGAGAGACCCAGTACTTC.